This is a list of T cell receptor beta chains from one sample in a study of cytomegalovirus exposure and HLA in healthy donors. Libraries were prepared by immunoSEQ multiplex PCR; TCRdb keeps only in-frame clonotypes and omits some of them. The data hold about 190,000 clones, with 85% observed a single time. Specimen: PBMCs. These receptors originate from a boy between 2 and 10 years old in good health and CMV-seronegative. Both conserved end residues are part of each CDR3. Not all rows give a size; the values are once, few, many and, for expanded clones, a class.

cdr3_length,clone_size,j_call,v_call,cdr3_aa
14,NA,TRBJ1-2,TRBV5-1,CASSPEGGSGGYTF
13,once,TRBJ2-2,TRBV10-3,CATGTGTTGELFF
15,NA,TRBJ1-1,TRBV18,CASLPTGGLNTEAFF
16,NA,TRBJ2-3,TRBV5-1,CASSSGTSGGTDTQYF
16,NA,TRBJ2-1,TRBV5-4,CASSLEISGEPNEQFF
17,few,TRBJ1-1,TRBV28,CASSLYPGSNENTEAFF
12,NA,TRBJ1-2,TRBV10-2,CASRSGSYGYTF
15,NA,TRBJ2-7,TRBV5-5,CASSLADDRGPEQYF
15,NA,TRBJ2-1,TRBV9,CASSEQRGPYNEQFF
15,NA,TRBJ2-7,TRBV5-1,CASSLTLGQSREQYF
16,NA,TRBJ1-5,TRBV19,CASSIVGQVANQPQHF
11,NA,TRBJ2-2,TRBV2,CASTVTGELFF
11,few,TRBJ2-3,TRBV11-2,CASTGLDTQYF
15,NA,TRBJ2-3,TRBV14,CASSQTPGQPDTQYF
13,NA,TRBJ1-1,TRBV29-1,CSVEGGGYTEAFF
17,NA,TRBJ2-3,TRBV10-1,CASSGEITGAGSNTQYF
15,few,TRBJ2-5,TRBV27,CASSSAGGGQETQYF
16,NA,TRBJ1-4,TRBV18,CASSPPGTGAEEKLFF
15,NA,TRBJ1-1,TRBV19,CASSIDGTGNTEAFF
14,NA,TRBJ2-2,TRBV2,CASSEAFGSRRLFF
11,few,TRBJ1-2,TRBV28,CASRGNYGYTF
14,NA,TRBJ2-5,TRBV4-2,CASSPLVGPETQYF
14,NA,TRBJ2-7,TRBV9,CASSVEERQYEQYF
16,NA,TRBJ2-7,TRBV15,CATSRGSGSPAYEQYF
17,NA,TRBJ2-3,TRBV5-1,CASSKFAEREGTDTQYF
13,once,TRBJ2-1,TRBV7-3,CASSFGGVDEQFF
20,NA,TRBJ1-2,TRBV29-1,CSVEEVSSLLGQAANYGYTF
11,NA,TRBJ1-1,TRBV13,CASSVGFEAFF
17,NA,TRBJ2-1,TRBV10-1,CASSETAAGASYNEQFF
14,NA,TRBJ2-2,TRBV6-5,CASSPSGNTGELFF
13,NA,TRBJ1-1,TRBV7-9,CASSPFRGTEAFF
19,NA,TRBJ1-6,TRBV7-9,CASSRLIQGPGQRNSPLHF
13,NA,TRBJ2-5,TRBV5-6,CASSRTGGETQYF
14,NA,TRBJ2-2,TRBV11-3,CASSLRDTAGELFF
12,NA,TRBJ2-1,TRBV30,CAWRGGANEQFF
17,NA,TRBJ2-4,TRBV7-2,CASSLESMTLAKNIQYF
14,NA,TRBJ2-1,TRBV7-9,CASSAGSSYNEQFF
17,NA,TRBJ2-7,TRBV19,CATSRQGATSLSYEQYF